These 22 T cell receptor beta chains were all obtained from the same sample, sequenced in a study of shared clonotypes between healthy human individuals. The repertoire was sequenced with immunoSEQ multiplex PCR; TCRdb's copy has only in-frame clones and lacks some. The sample carries 2 million to 2.5 million clones, approximately 93% recorded once. Sequencing was carried out using naive CD4+ T cells from PBMCs. Stated subset: CD45RA+ positively selected. The receptor source for this set is a man between 18 and 29 years old in good health. Some clones in this sample may be carry-over from other donors' samples.

The chain couples TRBV25-1 to TRBJ2-3; TRBD2 matches 7 bases. The CDR3 loop spans 14 amino acids. Germline assignment: CDR1 MGHDK and CDR2 SYGVNS. With 6 bases clipped from V and 0 bases from J, the junction kept 3 bases outside the gene matches. The CDR3 DNA sequence: TGTGCCAGCAGCCCGGGACTAAGCACAGATACGCAGTATTTT. Translating gives CASSPGLSTDTQYF.

In the case of this clone: At the DNA level, this CDR3 is encoded by other sequences in the same sample as well. This chain uses TRBV5-1 with TRBJ2-6; D is ambiguous. Germline V gene data show CDR1 as SGHRS and CDR2 as YFSETQ. This CDR3 has 15 residues. Between the trimmed V and J ends, which lost 2 bases and 1 base, there was a span of 7 bases. CDR3 residues: CASSFQGSGANVLTF. CDR3 DNA sequence: TGCGCCAGCAGCTTTCAAGGGTCTGGGGCCAACGTCCTGACTTTC.

The chain has TRBV27 and TRBJ2-7; 9 bases fit TRBD2. The length of the CDR3 is 16 residues. Germline V CDR1 and CDR2: MNHEY, SMNVEV (reference sequence). After removal of 0 bases from V and 3 bases from J, the junction contained 6 bases not matched to a gene. The chain's CDR3 is CASSLSIAGGVYEQYF. CDR3 DNA sequence: TGTGCCAGCAGTTTATCGATCGCGGGAGGGGTCTACGAGCAGTACTTC.

The chain recombines TRBV7-9 with TRBJ2-5; TRBD2 agrees at 14 bases. The CDR3 contains 16 residues. V dropped 7 bases and J dropped 4; count of bases not matched to a gene: 8. From germline, CDR1 is SEHNR and CDR2 FQNEAQ (reference sequence). CDR3 in amino acids: CASTMGLAGVGETQYF. The CDR3 bases are TGTGCCAGCACCATGGGACTAGCGGGAGTCGGAGAGACCCAGTACTTC.

This chain connects TRBV5-1 to TRBJ2-5, with TRBD2 identical over 10 bases. The CDR3 consists of 16 residues. Germline V gene sequence: CDR1 SGHRS, CDR2 YFSETQ. V lost 0 bases, J lost 1 base, and 3 bases stayed unmatched. This chain's CDR3 is CASSLEPSGGQETQYF. CDR3 bases: TGCGCCAGCAGCTTGGAGCCTAGCGGGGGCCAAGAGACCCAGTACTTC.

The V and J genes are TRBV5-4 and TRBJ2-3, with TRBD1 as a possible D gene (6 bases). V lost 10 bases to trimming and J lost 5 bases, with 17 bases between them. The CDR3 runs 13 residues. Looked up from germline, CDR1 is SGHNT and CDR2 is YYREEE (reference sequence). The DNA for the CDR3 is TGTGCCTTAAACGAGCCCAGGGGAGATACGCAGTATTTT. As protein: CALNEPRGDTQYF.

The chain uses TRBV18 and TRBJ2-7; 14 bases map to TRBD2. This CDR3 contains 15 residues. V gave up 3 bases and J gave up 4 bases; unmatched junction bases: 2. Germline CDR1 reads KGHSH; CDR2 reads LQKENI. This chain's CDR3 is CASSPGLAGEYEQYF. The CDR3 DNA follows: TGTGCCAGCTCACCGGGACTAGCGGGAGAGTACGAGCAGTACTTC. The full variable domain, in which reference TRBV18 and TRBJ2-7 provide the parts outside the CDR3, is NAGVMQNPRHLVRRRGQEARLRCSPMKGHSHVYWYRQLPEEGLKFMVYLQKENIIDESGMPKERFSAEFPKEGPSILRIQQVVRGDSAAYFCASSPGLAGEYEQYFGPGTRLTVT.

Of note for this clone: Other DNA sequences in this sample translate to the same CDR3. This chain links TRBV6-1 with TRBJ2-1, with 13 bases that match TRBD2. V gave up 1 base and J gave up 4 bases; unmatched junction bases: 4. Germline loops: CDR1 MNHNS, CDR2 SASEGT. This CDR3 comprises 17 residues. CDR3 nucleotides: TGTGCCAGCAGTGAAGGGACTAGCGGGAGTTCGTACAATGAGCAGTTCTTC. It translates to CASSEGTSGSSYNEQFF.

This chain connects TRBV7-8 to TRBJ2-7, with D perhaps TRBD1 (6 bases). The CDR3 runs to 16 residues. V gave up 5 bases and J gave up 0 bases, with 17 bases separating them. Germline CDR1 reads SGHVS; CDR2 reads FQNEAQ. For the CDR3, the DNA is TGTGCCAGCAGCCCCTCCCTGGACAGAACCTCCTACGAGCAGTACTTC. Protein product: CASSPSLDRTSYEQYF.

V gene TRBV6-1 combines with J gene TRBJ2-7; 10 bases line up with TRBD1. This CDR3 is built from 15 residues. The V gene's germline CDR1 is MNHNS and CDR2 SASEGT. The junction had 9 bases not matched to a gene; V was cut back by 6 bases and J by 4 bases. The CDR3 DNA sequence: TGTGCCAGCAGCGGACCGGGACAGGGGTTTTACGAGCAGTACTTC. Its protein is CASSGPGQGFYEQYF.

V and J are TRBV19 and TRBJ1-2; D remains ambiguous. The V end lost 1 base, the J end lost 4 bases, and 16 bases lay between the germline ends. The CDR3 consists of 16 residues. Germline assignment: CDR1 LNHDA and CDR2 SQIVND (reference sequence). The CDR3 loop reads CASSIGLGRSGYGYTF. DNA of the CDR3: TGTGCCAGTAGTATAGGGTTAGGCAGATCAGGCTATGGCTACACCTTC. Full variable domain (remainder filled in from reference TRBV19 and TRBJ1-2): DGGITQSPKYLFRKEGQNVTLSCEQNLNHDAMYWYRQDPGQGLRLIYYSQIVNDFQKGDIAEGYSVSREKKESFPLTVTSAQKNPTAFYLCASSIGLGRSGYGYTFGSGTRLTVV.

This clone has just a few counts. The chain recombines TRBV25-1 with TRBJ1-1; a weak D match, TRBD1 (5 bases). Germline V lookup: CDR1 MGHDK, CDR2 SYGVNS. V shed 7 bases and J shed 3 bases, with 9 bases lying between them. This CDR3 has 12 amino acids. CDR3 DNA sequence: TGTGCCAGCACCCCAGGGCACACTGAAGCTTTCTTT. Amino acids: CASTPGHTEAFF. Full variable domain (outside the CDR3, taken from reference TRBV25-1 and TRBJ1-1): EADIYQTPRYLVIGTGKKITLECSQTMGHDKMYWYQQDPGMELHLIHYSYGVNSTEKGDLSSESTVSRIRTEHFPLTLESARPSHTSQYLCASTPGHTEAFFGQGTRLTVV.

Note on this clone: The same CDR3 arises from other DNA sequences in this sample as well. The rearrangement joins TRBV7-2 to TRBJ2-5; 8 bases are shared with TRBD1. CDR1 is SGHTA, CDR2 FQGNSA, per germline. This CDR3 is 14 amino acids long. The trim removed 4 bases at V and 2 bases at J, leaving 3 bases unmatched. As DNA, the CDR3 is TGTGCCAGCAGCTCTGACAGGGGACAAGAGACCCAGTACTTC. It encodes CASSSDRGQETQYF.

The rearrangement joins TRBV7-2 to TRBJ1-1; 7 bases match TRBD1. J was trimmed by 9 bases and V by 4 bases; bases with no gene match: 5. Germline loops: CDR1 SGHTA, CDR2 FQGNSA. This CDR3 contains 12 residues. This CDR3 is CASSWGDSKAFF. CDR3 coding DNA: TGTGCCAGCAGCTGGGGGGACAGTAAAGCTTTCTTT.

Note on this clone: Distinct nucleotide sequences in the sample also encode this CDR3. The rearrangement links TRBV5-1 to TRBJ2-1; D gene ambiguous. Trimming removed 0 bases at V and 8 bases at J, with 6 bases between. CDR3 length: 12 residues. From germline, CDR1 is SGHRS and CDR2 YFSETQ. The CDR3 sequence is CASSLGSHEQFF. CDR3 nucleotides: TGCGCCAGCAGCTTGGGAAGTCATGAGCAGTTCTTC.

J is TRBJ2-3 and V is TRBV7-3, with unresolved D. Germline-derived CDR1 and CDR2 are SGHTA and FQGTGA. This CDR3 region has 13 residues. The germline V and J ends were trimmed by 3 bases and 4 bases, with 8 bases remaining between them. For the CDR3, the DNA is TGTGCCAGCAGCTTTATCCCCCCAGATACGCAGTATTTT. It translates to CASSFIPPDTQYF.

The chain links TRBV9 to TRBJ2-3, with TRBD2 matching 7 bases. Germline lookup yields CDR1 SGDLS and CDR2 YYNGEE. The CDR3 totals 16 residues. The ends lost 0 bases at V and 1 base at J; junction bases unmatched: 5. The DNA of the CDR3 is TGTGCCAGCAGCGTAGTTCCGGGAGGTGGCACAGATACGCAGTATTTT. Amino acids: CASSVVPGGGTDTQYF.

This chain joins TRBV5-1 and TRBJ2-7, with D possibly matching TRBD2 (6 bases). The CDR3 consists of 13 residues. V gave up 5 bases and J gave up 4 bases, with 13 bases separating them. Germline CDR1 reads SGHRS; CDR2 reads YFSETQ. CDR3 sequence reads: CASSTGSGYEQYF. Here the CDR3 DNA reads TGCGCCAGCAGTACCGGGAGTGGGTACGAGCAGTACTTC.

This chain connects TRBV6-1 to TRBJ1-1; TRBD1 is a possible D gene (5 bases). CDR1 MNHNS and CDR2 SASEGT come from the germline V gene. The CDR3 is made up of 15 amino acids. V lost 6 bases, J lost 3 bases, and 17 bases lay in between. The chain's CDR3 is CASRFLRQGDTEAFF. The CDR3 nucleotides are TGTGCCAGCAGGTTCCTTCGTCAGGGTGACACTGAAGCTTTCTTT.

The V gene is TRBV10-1, the J gene TRBJ1-3; a possible D gene is TRBD1 (5 bases). This CDR3 comprises 13 residues. The V and J ends lost 11 bases and 2 bases respectively, with 13 bases between them. CDR1 WNHNN and CDR2 SYGVQD come from the germline V gene (reference sequence). This CDR3 reads CALRGGTGNTIYF. CDR3 in DNA: TGCGCCTTACGGGGGGGGACTGGAAACACCATATATTTT.

The rearrangement links TRBV5-5 to TRBJ1-2, with D maybe TRBD1 (5 bases). V was cut by 2 bases and J by 1 base, with 12 bases left in between. The germline gives CDR1 SGHKS, CDR2 YYEKEE (reference sequence). CDR3 size: 15 residues. CDR3 sequence: CASSFGGALNYGYTF. CDR3 DNA: TGTGCCAGCAGCTTTGGAGGGGCCCTTAACTATGGCTACACCTTC.

The chain is built from TRBV9 and TRBJ2-5; D not resolved. CDR1 is SGDLS, CDR2 YYNGEE, per germline. CDR3 length: 14 amino acids. Trimming stripped 0 bases from V and 5 bases from J, with 11 bases between. The CDR3 spells CASSVDTIGETQYF. The DNA for the CDR3 is TGTGCCAGCAGCGTAGATACTATAGGGGAGACCCAGTACTTC.